Shown below are 28 T cell receptor beta chains from a single sample sequenced in a study of T cell responses to AZD1222 COVID-19 vaccine. Method: immunoSEQ multiplex PCR; TCRdb's copy keeps in-frame clones and lacks some. This table has roughly 160,000 clones, roughly 90% appearing once. The material sequenced was peripheral blood, taken 28 days after the second AZD1222 dose. The receptors derive from an adult who received the AZD1222 COVID-19 vaccine.

The chain couples TRBV3-1 (or the pseudogene TRBV3-2) to TRBJ1-3; D ambiguous. V lost 1 base, J lost 2 bases, and 12 bases lay in between. Germline CDR1 is LGHDT and CDR2 is YNNKEL (reference sequence). The CDR3 is made up of 16 amino acids. This CDR3 reads CASSQVVGFAGNTIYF. CDR3 nucleotides: TGTGCCAGCAGCCAAGTTGTTGGGTTCGCTGGAAACACCATATATTTT.

The rearrangement uses TRBV19 and TRBJ1-5, with D perhaps TRBD1 (5 bases). The CDR3 sequence is 14 residues long. The germline V gene has CDR1 LNHDA and CDR2 SQIVND (reference sequence). Deletions cut 6 bases from V and 6 bases from J, with 15 bases between. The CDR3 is CASSLMTAPQPQHF. The CDR3 DNA follows: TGTGCCAGTAGCCTAATGACAGCCCCTCAGCCCCAGCATTTT. The variable domain in full, completed from reference TRBV19 and TRBJ1-5, reads DGGITQSPKYLFRKEGQNVTLSCEQNLNHDAMYWYRQDPGQGLRLIYYSQIVNDFQKGDIAEGYSVSREKKESFPLTVTSAQKNPTAFYLCASSLMTAPQPQHFGDGTRLSIL.

The chain employs TRBV2 and TRBJ2-7, with D perhaps TRBD2 (6 bases). Germline assignment: CDR1 SNHLY and CDR2 FYNNEI. CDR3 length: 14 residues. Trimming pared 8 bases from V and 7 bases from J, leaving 21 bases between. DNA of the CDR3: TGTGCCAGCTCCCGGGCGGGGCGCCCGGATGAGCAGTACTTC. Translated, it gives CASSRAGRPDEQYF.

This clone was seen just once. One end of the junction does not line up with germline, which may come from a read error. The chain employs TRBV7-2 and TRBJ1-6; weak D call: TRBD1 (5 bases). CDR1 and CDR2 (germline): SGHTA, FQGNSA. The CDR3 runs to 15 residues. Here the CDR3 DNA reads TGTGCCAGCAGCCGCCGCCAGGGCTATCATTCACCCCTCCACTTT. This gives the protein CASSRRQGYHSPLHF.

V gene TRBV25-1 combines with J gene TRBJ2-7; TRBD1 is a possible D gene (5 bases). Germline assignment: CDR1 MGHDK and CDR2 SYGVNS. Trimming cost V 4 bases and J 5 bases, with 18 bases left between them. The CDR3 sequence is 15 residues long. CDR3 amino acids: CASSVVETAINEQYF. The CDR3, as DNA: TGTGCCAGCAGTGTTGTGGAGACAGCAATAAACGAGCAGTACTTC.

The CDR3 DNA follows: TGTGCCAGCAGGGGACAGGCGAACACTGAAGCTTTCTTT. It yields the protein CASRGQANTEAFF. The chain uses TRBV2 and TRBJ1-1; 8 bases are a match to TRBD1. This CDR3 region has 13 residues. Germline loops: CDR1 SNHLY, CDR2 FYNNEI. With 6 bases clipped from V and 1 base from J, the junction kept 1 base outside the gene matches.

This clone was found once. The chain uses TRBV9 and TRBJ1-4; D gene uncertain. Germline-derived CDR1 and CDR2 are SGDLS and YYNGEE. The CDR3 contains 14 residues. The V end lost 3 bases, the J end lost 5 bases, and 11 bases lay between the germline ends. In nucleotides, the CDR3 is TGTGCCAGCAGCGCCGTGACGGGGAATGAAAAACTGTTTTTT. Its translation: CASSAVTGNEKLFF.

The chain employs TRBV4-3 and TRBJ1-2; TRBD1 matches at 8 bases. This CDR3 contains 17 residues. V lost 3 bases, J lost 8 bases, and 17 bases stayed unmatched. CDR1 LGHNA and CDR2 YSLEER come from the germline V gene. The CDR3 sequence is CASSQDNIRTGSDGYTF. CDR3 coding DNA: TGCGCCAGCAGCCAGGACAATATCCGGACAGGGTCGGACGGCTACACCTTC.

J is TRBJ2-7 and V is TRBV9; no definite D call. Germline V gene data show CDR1 as SGDLS and CDR2 as YYNGEE. Trimming left V 2 bases short and J 0 bases short, with 15 bases between. CDR3 length equals 16 residues. The chain's CDR3 is CASSVTVGYPSYEQYF. The CDR3 nucleotides read TGTGCCAGCAGCGTGACGGTGGGGTACCCCTCCTACGAGCAGTACTTC.

This chain links TRBV6-6 with TRBJ1-1; perhaps TRBD1 as D (5 bases). Germline V CDR1 and CDR2: MNHNY, SVGAGI (reference sequence). V lost 6 bases to trimming and J lost 13 bases, with 21 bases between them. This CDR3 region has 13 residues. CDR3 region: CASSHDSTPKLFF. The CDR3 DNA is TGTGCCAGCAGCCACGACAGTACCCCTAAGCTTTTCTTT.

CDR3 coding DNA: TGTGCCAGCAGCCCCAGGGGGATCCCCGACACCTATAATTCACCCCTCCACTTT. Translating gives CASSPRGIPDTYNSPLHF. This chain joins TRBV12-1 and TRBJ1-6; the table gives TRBD1 as D, unverified against the DNA. TRBV12-1 is a documented pseudogene. The CDR3 covers 18 residues.

The CDR3 loop is CASSFRRSDTQYF. The CDR3 DNA sequence: TGTGCCAGCAGTTTCAGGCGGTCAGATACGCAGTATTTT. The chain has TRBV27 and TRBJ2-3, with D hard to call. The V gene lost 3 bases and the J gene lost 4 bases, with 8 bases spanning the gap. Germline values: CDR1 MNHEY, CDR2 SMNVEV (reference sequence). There are 13 residues in the CDR3.

V and J are TRBV27 and TRBJ2-4, with D maybe TRBD2 (6 bases). V lost 5 bases and J 2 bases, leaving 16 bases between the germline ends. Germline loops: CDR1 MNHEY, CDR2 SMNVEV (reference sequence). This CDR3 has 16 residues. The CDR3 coding sequence is TGTGCCAGCAGTCTAGCGTGGGCCGGATCCAAAAACATTCAGTACTTC. This gives the protein CASSLAWAGSKNIQYF.

This clone turned up a few times. V gene TRBV5-6 combines with J gene TRBJ2-3; D tentatively reads TRBD1 or TRBD2 (5 bases each). CDR3 length equals 12 residues. The germline V and J ends were trimmed by 3 bases and 12 bases, with 14 bases remaining between them. Germline V gene lookup returns CDR1 SGHDT and CDR2 YYEEEE. CDR3 amino acids: CASSSGRRSQYF. The CDR3 DNA sequence: TGTGCCAGCAGCTCGGGACGGAGGAGTCAGTATTTT.

This rearrangement joins TRBV30 to TRBJ1-1; 8 bases fit TRBD1. The CDR3 has 15 residues. Looked up from germline, CDR1 is GTSNPN and CDR2 is SVGIG (reference sequence). Losses at the gene ends were 4 bases for V and 2 bases for J; bases not matched to a gene: 9. Written as DNA, the CDR3 is TGTGCCTGGAACAGGGGGGACCTGTTAAACACTGAAGCTTTCTTT. Its translation is CAWNRGDLLNTEAFF.

In its sample, this clone was seen once. J is TRBJ2-4 and V is TRBV7-8; possibly TRBD1 for D (8 bases). Germline assignment: CDR1 SGHVS and CDR2 FQNEAQ. The CDR3 is 16 amino acids. Trimming cost V 1 base and J 4 bases, with 14 bases left between them. DNA for the CDR3: TGTGCCAGCAGCTTAGGAGCGGGACAGGTTAAAAACATTCAGTACTTC. It yields the protein CASSLGAGQVKNIQYF.

Turning to this clone: Other DNA variants within this sample encode the same CDR3. The chain carries TRBV7-2 and TRBJ2-7; D remains ambiguous. V lost 1 base and J lost 3, with 13 bases in between. CDR3 length equals 15 residues. Germline CDR1 SGHTA, CDR2 FQGNSA. The DNA for the CDR3 is TGTGCCAGCAGCTTAGTGGCGGTAGAACTCTACGAGCAGTACTTC. This translates into CASSLVAVELYEQYF.

This chain connects TRBV19 to TRBJ1-1, with 8 nucleotides matching TRBD1. The ends lost 3 bases at V and 3 bases at J; junction bases unmatched: 3. The CDR3 loop spans 14 amino acids. Germline V lookup: CDR1 LNHDA, CDR2 SQIVND (reference sequence). This CDR3 reads CASSMADRDTEAFF. In nucleotides, the CDR3 is TGTGCCAGTAGTATGGCGGACAGGGACACTGAAGCTTTCTTT.

The genes are TRBV19 and TRBJ2-1; maybe TRBD2 (6 bases). The V end was cut by 8 bases, the J end by 5 bases, with 16 bases between. The germline V gene has CDR1 LNHDA and CDR2 SQIVND (reference sequence). This CDR3 has 14 amino acids. CDR3 residues: CASWDFSVNNEQFF. The CDR3 DNA sequence: TGTGCCAGTTGGGACTTTAGCGTTAACAATGAGCAGTTCTTC.

This chain links TRBV15 with TRBJ1-2, with D possibly TRBD1 on 6 matching bases. Trimming shortened V by 0 bases and J by 5 bases, and 10 bases separated the two germline ends. CDR1 and CDR2 (germline): LNHNV, YYDKDF (reference sequence). CDR3 size: 14 residues. CDR3 nucleotides: TGTGCCACCAGCAGAGACAGGGGCCAATATGGCTACACCTTC. This translates into CATSRDRGQYGYTF.

This clone was counted a single time. V gene TRBV2 combines with J gene TRBJ1-1; D ambiguous. CDR1 is SNHLY, CDR2 FYNNEI, per germline. CDR3 length: 14 amino acids. The V end was cut by 6 bases, the J end by 1 base, with 12 bases between. CDR3 amino acids: CASRYGVKNTEAFF. The CDR3 bases are TGTGCCAGCAGGTACGGAGTGAAGAACACTGAAGCTTTCTTT.

This clone was detected a few times. The chain employs TRBV6-4 and TRBJ1-6, with unresolved D. Germline assignment: CDR1 MRHNA and CDR2 SNTAGT. Trimming cost V 8 bases and J 4 bases, with 15 bases left between them. This CDR3 contains 15 residues. The CDR3 here is CASGKGFIYNSPLHF. The DNA for the CDR3 is TGTGCCAGCGGGAAGGGTTTTATATATAATTCACCCCTCCACTTT.

CDR3 bases: TGTGCCAGCAGCCCCCGGTTAGCGGGGGGGCAAGATACGCAGTATTTT. Protein product: CASSPRLAGGQDTQYF. The chain employs TRBV6-2 or TRBV6-3 and TRBJ2-3; 11 positions match TRBD2. The germline CDR1 and CDR2 sequences are MNHEY and SVGEGT. The trim removed 6 bases at V and 5 bases at J, leaving 10 bases unmatched. This CDR3 is 16 amino acids long.

The chain employs TRBV19 and TRBJ2-2; possibly TRBD2 for D (6 bases). Germline-derived CDR1 and CDR2 are LNHDA and SQIVND (reference sequence). The length of the CDR3 is 19 residues. V lost 6 bases, J lost 2 bases, and 25 bases lay in between. The CDR3 coding sequence is TGTGCCAGTAGATCCGGAGGGCAGGGCGCCAGGGCTAACACCGGGGAGCTGTTTTTT. This codes for CASRSGGQGARANTGELFF.

As DNA, the CDR3 is TGCGCCAGCAGCCAAGATGTAACGGCCTATGGCTACACCTTC. Translating it yields CASSQDVTAYGYTF. This sequence joins TRBV4-3 and TRBJ1-2, with D hard to call. This CDR3 is built from 14 residues. Germline CDR1 LGHNA, CDR2 YSLEER. Between the trimmed V and J ends, which lost 0 bases and 4 bases, there was a span of 9 bases.

This clone is a singleton in its sample. The chain is built from TRBV11-3 and TRBJ1-5; 9 bases line up with TRBD1. This CDR3 has 19 amino acids. V shed 6 bases and J 4 bases; nucleotides not matched to a gene: 19. Germline CDR1 is SGHNT and CDR2 is YENEEA. This CDR3 is CASRGKLNRTGVLNQPQHF. Here the CDR3 DNA reads TGTGCCAGCAGGGGTAAGCTTAATCGGACAGGGGTGTTAAATCAGCCCCAGCATTTT.

The chain employs TRBV5-1 and TRBJ1-2, with D possibly matching TRBD1 (6 bases). This CDR3 region has 14 residues. Germline V gives CDR1 SGHRS, CDR2 YFSETQ. V lost 7 bases and J 4 bases, leaving 17 bases between the germline ends. For the CDR3, the DNA is TGCGCCAGCTGCCGGACAGCGGGGGCCTATGGCTACACCTTC. This sequence encodes CASCRTAGAYGYTF.

As DNA, the CDR3 is TGTGCCAGCAGCTTAATGGGCGGGGGGCCCGGGTACACCGGGGAGCTGTTTTTT. It encodes CASSLMGGGPGYTGELFF. The V call is TRBV7-2, the J call TRBJ2-2, with TRBD2 matching 8 bases. Germline CDR1 is SGHTA and CDR2 is FQGNSA. The CDR3 extends over 18 amino acids. The J segment lost 3 bases and the V segment lost 2 bases, leaving 11 bases of the junction unmatched.